This T cell receptor (beta chain) was retrieved from a study of CD8 T cells in ankylosing spondylitis. Germline CDR1 reads GTSNPN; CDR2 reads SVGIG (reference sequence). This CDR3 is built from 13 residues. V lost 5 bases, J lost 2 bases, and 11 bases lay in between. Comment on this clonotype: Its antigen remains unknown.

Overall study results and limits: CD8+ disease-linked clones were present at relatively low frequencies in blood. Reports say disease-linked clones showed up significantly more in matched ankylosing spondylitis synovial fluid. Apparently characteristic of ankylosing spondylitis blood was a TCR beta motif (under ten highly homologous variants).

The authors made TCR beta libraries by quantitative 5'-RACE with molecular barcodes. TCRdb passed the 5' RACE reads through MiXCR, listing each CDR3 protein once. The table has about 160,000 distinct CDR3 sequences, 8.5% to 10% seen once; the top ten hold roughly 16%. Sequencing was performed on blood, either unsorted or a sorted T cell fraction (not recorded which). The V gene is TRBV30, the J gene TRBJ2-3; the D is unclear. This TCR was recovered from a female donor with ankylosing spondylitis or in good health (not recorded which). CDR3 nucleotide sequence: TGTGCCTGGGACCTTCTCCCCACAGATACGCAGTATTTT. Translating it yields CAWDLLPTDTQYF.